These 31 T cell receptor beta chains were sequenced from one sample in a study of CD8 T cells in ankylosing spondylitis. These receptors' antigens are unknown. Regarding the study as a whole: Several highly homologous variants made up a TCR beta motif, and this motif appeared characteristic of ankylosing spondylitis blood.

TCRdb reprocessed the 5' RACE reads via MiXCR and lists one record per CDR3 protein. The sample includes 700,000 to 1,000,000 distinct CDR3 sequences, roughly 10% of them seen just once. The sequencing input was blood, either unsorted or a sorted T cell fraction (not recorded which). These receptors were obtained from a male donor with ankylosing spondylitis.

V gene TRBV5-1 combines with J gene TRBJ2-2; the match to TRBD1 covers 8 bases. The CDR3 is 14 amino acids. The junction had 6 bases not matched to a gene; V was cut back by 6 bases and J by 5 bases. From germline, CDR1 is SGHRS and CDR2 YFSETQ. CDR3 sequence reads: CASKGQGATGELFF. The CDR3 DNA reads as TGCGCCAGCAAAGGGCAGGGGGCAACCGGGGAGCTGTTTTTT.

Remarks on this clonotype: One end of the junction is discordant with germline, which a read error may explain. This chain uses TRBV6-5 with TRBJ1-2; maybe TRBD1 (6 bases). CDR3 size: 16 residues. The germline V gene encodes CDR1 MNHEY and CDR2 SVGAGI. CDR3 amino acids: CASSYRLKQGNSGYTF. The CDR3 DNA reads as TGTGCCAGCAGTTACAGGCTAAAGCAGGGGAACTCTGGCTACACCTTC.

This clonotype was counted between two and nine times. V usage is TRBV6-1 and J usage is TRBJ2-3, with D uncertain. Trimming shortened V by 7 bases and J by 0 bases, and 14 bases separated the two germline ends. The CDR3 consists of 15 residues. Germline-derived CDR1 and CDR2 are MNHNS and SASEGT. The CDR3 reads CASTKTYSSTDTQYF. The CDR3 coding sequence is TGTGCCAGCACGAAAACGTACTCTAGCACAGATACGCAGTATTTT.

The gene calls are TRBV6-1 and TRBJ2-5, with D tentatively TRBD1 (6 bases). This CDR3 is 12 amino acids long. Trimming removed 10 bases at V and 2 bases at J, with 11 bases between. Germline values: CDR1 MNHNS, CDR2 SASEGT. The CDR3 loop reads CAIAGQQETQYF. The CDR3 nucleotides are TGTGCCATAGCAGGACAGCAAGAGACCCAGTACTTC.

This clonotype was observed many times. The chain combines TRBV20-1 with TRBJ2-3; D gene unclear. Per germline, CDR1 DFQATT and CDR2 SNEGSKA (reference sequence). V was cut by 6 bases and J by 1 base, with 11 bases left in between. The CDR3 spans 13 residues. The CDR3 sequence is CSADGGGTDTQYF. The CDR3, as DNA: TGCAGTGCCGACGGTGGGGGCACAGATACGCAGTATTTT.

This clonotype was seen only a few times. The genes are TRBV4-2 and TRBJ1-2; the D is unclear. The CDR3 sequence is 13 residues long. V lost 0 bases and J 6 bases, leaving 8 bases between the germline ends. The V gene's germline CDR1 is LGHNA and CDR2 YNFKEQ. The CDR3 is CASSQEWHNGYTF. The CDR3 coding sequence is TGTGCCAGCAGCCAAGAGTGGCACAATGGCTACACCTTC.

This clonotype was detected many times. This chain joins TRBV5-1 and TRBJ2-7, with 7 positions matching TRBD2. Germline values: CDR1 SGHRS, CDR2 YFSETQ. V gave up 7 bases and J gave up 3 bases; unmatched junction bases: 10. The CDR3 is 14 residues long. CDR3 amino acids: CASRTGAGFYEQYF. CDR3 in DNA: TGCGCCAGCCGAACGGGAGCGGGATTCTACGAGCAGTACTTC.

The rearrangement joins TRBV20-1 to TRBJ1-5, with D unresolved. The CDR3 contains 15 residues. Germline V gene lookup returns CDR1 DFQATT and CDR2 SNEGSKA (reference sequence). V gave up 1 base and J gave up 2 bases, with 12 bases separating them. CDR3: CSARGRGYGNQPQHF. Here the CDR3 DNA reads TGCAGTGCTAGAGGCCGAGGGTACGGCAATCAGCCCCAGCATTTT.

This clonotype occurred many times. The rearrangement links TRBV5-6 to TRBJ2-5; TRBD1 might be the D (6 bases). Per the germline V gene, CDR1 is SGHDT and CDR2 is YYEEEE. This CDR3 spans 14 amino acids. V was trimmed by 1 base and J by 4 bases, leaving 11 bases between them. Here the CDR3 reads CASSLTGTGETQYF. The CDR3 DNA reads as TGTGCCAGCAGCTTGACAGGGACCGGAGAGACCCAGTACTTC.

As DNA, the CDR3 is TGTGCCAGCAGCTCACAGGGGGGGGTCTCCTACAATGAGCAGTTCTTC. Translation: CASSSQGGVSYNEQFF. V gene TRBV7-2 combines with J gene TRBJ2-1; weak D call: TRBD1 (8 bases). CDR3 size: 16 residues. Germline CDR1 is SGHTA and CDR2 is FQGNSA. V lost 4 bases and J 0 bases, leaving 13 bases between the germline ends. The variable domain in full, with the rest retrieved from reference TRBV7-2 and TRBJ2-1, is GAGVSQSPSNKVTEKGKDVELRCDPISGHTALYWYRQSLGQGLEFLIYFQGNSAPDKSGLPSDRFSAERTGGSVSTLTIQRTQQEDSAVYLCASSSQGGVSYNEQFFGPGTRLTVL.

The sample holds a few counts of this clonotype. V usage is TRBV6-1 and J usage is TRBJ2-7, with D possibly being TRBD2 (5 bases). CDR1 is MNHNS and CDR2 is SASEGT in the germline V gene. CDR3 length equals 15 residues. V shed 7 bases and J shed 4 bases, with 20 bases lying between them. CDR3 protein: CASTRATPDLYEQYF. The CDR3 coding sequence is TGTGCCAGCACGAGGGCGACGCCCGATCTGTACGAGCAGTACTTC.

V gene TRBV7-9 combines with J gene TRBJ2-7; D is unresolved. The V end was cut by 2 bases, the J end by 1 base, with 6 bases between. This CDR3 is built from 13 residues. Germline CDR1 SEHNR, CDR2 FQNEAQ (reference sequence). The CDR3: CASSLQRSYEQYF. The CDR3 region has the DNA TGTGCCAGCAGCTTACAGAGATCCTACGAGCAGTACTTC.

Only a few counts were recorded for this clonotype. The chain links TRBV7-9 to TRBJ2-7; D uncertain. V was cut by 2 bases and J by 0 bases, with 8 bases left in between. CDR1 is SEHNR, CDR2 FQNEAQ, per germline (reference sequence). The CDR3 extends over 14 amino acids. CDR3 nucleotides: TGTGCCAGCAGCTTATCAGCGACCTCCTACGAGCAGTACTTC. It yields the protein CASSLSATSYEQYF. Full variable domain (rest looked up from reference TRBV7-9 and TRBJ2-7): DTGVSQNPRHKITKRGQNVTFRCDPISEHNRLYWYRQTLGQGPEFLTYFQNEAQLEKSRLLSDRFSAERPKGSFSTLEIQRTEQGDSAMYLCASSLSATSYEQYFGPGTRLTVT.

V is TRBV20-1 and J is TRBJ1-5; TRBD1 might be the D (6 bases). Germline CDR1 is DFQATT and CDR2 is SNEGSKA (reference sequence). CDR3 length: 13 residues. Trimming took off 8 bases at V and 7 bases at J, with 18 bases between the two ends. The CDR3 nucleotides are TGCAGTCCAGATGGGGGGGCAGGCCAGCCCCAGCATTTT. This encodes CSPDGGAGQPQHF.

The chain employs TRBV4-3 and TRBJ2-7, with 10 bases that match TRBD2. Germline-derived CDR1 and CDR2 are LGHNA and YSLEER. The CDR3 extends over 16 amino acids. V lost 0 bases to trimming and J lost 4 bases; unmatched junction nucleotides: 6. The CDR3 sequence is CASSQDLWTSGYEQYF. The CDR3 DNA reads as TGCGCCAGCAGCCAAGATCTTTGGACTAGCGGATACGAGCAGTACTTC.

The CDR3 is CAISTTGTGMYTEAFF. CDR3 coding DNA: TGTGCCATCAGTACTACCGGGACAGGGATGTACACTGAAGCTTTCTTT. The V gene is TRBV10-3, the J gene TRBJ1-1; the match to TRBD1 covers 9 bases. The germline V gene encodes CDR1 ENHRY and CDR2 SYGVKD. The ends lost 5 bases at V and 3 bases at J; junction bases unmatched: 10. The CDR3 spans 16 residues.

This chain uses TRBV20-1 with TRBJ1-4; no clear D gene. V was cut by 0 bases and J by 1 base, with 9 bases left in between. The CDR3 contains 15 residues. Germline CDR1 and CDR2: DFQATT and SNEGSKA (reference sequence). The CDR3: CSARDSDLTNEKLFF. CDR3 DNA sequence: TGCAGTGCTAGAGATAGTGACCTAACTAATGAAAAACTGTTTTTT.

The chain links TRBV7-8 to TRBJ1-1; no firm D call. The CDR3 spans 14 residues. The V end lost 7 bases, the J end lost 5 bases, and 17 bases lay between the germline ends. Germline V gene sequence: CDR1 SGHVS, CDR2 FQNEAQ. CDR3 loop: CASIPQDKGTEAFF. The CDR3 DNA follows: TGTGCCAGCATCCCCCAGGATAAAGGGACTGAAGCTTTCTTT.

The sample holds a few counts of this clonotype. The V and J genes are TRBV6-1 and TRBJ1-2; 7 bases fit TRBD1. The germline gives CDR1 MNHNS, CDR2 SASEGT. With V trimmed by 4 bases and J by 2 bases, 7 bases remained unmatched. CDR3 length: 15 residues. The CDR3 nucleotides read TGTGCCAGCAGTGGAACAGGGGTTAGAAACTATGGCTACACCTTC. It translates to CASSGTGVRNYGYTF.

The chain combines TRBV5-1 with TRBJ2-2; unclear D gene. Deletions cut 5 bases from V and 6 bases from J, with 14 bases between. The CDR3 is 14 residues long. CDR1 is SGHRS and CDR2 is YFSETQ in the germline V gene. The DNA for the CDR3 is TGCGCCAGCAGTATGGGTTCGAGCTCCGGGGAGCTGTTTTTT. This codes for CASSMGSSSGELFF.

The sample holds a few counts of this clonotype. The rearrangement links TRBV7-2 to TRBJ2-7, with D possibly TRBD1 on 6 matching bases. V lost 2 bases to trimming and J lost 4 bases, with 15 bases between them. Looked up from germline, CDR1 is SGHTA and CDR2 is FQGNSA. The CDR3 extends over 15 amino acids. Here the CDR3 reads CASSLLVETGYEQYF. The CDR3 coding sequence is TGTGCCAGCAGCTTATTGGTTGAGACAGGATACGAGCAGTACTTC.

This clonotype was seen repeatedly, ten times or more. CDR3 in amino acids: CASSEGGARLAGLKETQYF. Here the CDR3 DNA reads TGTGCCAGCAGTGAAGGAGGGGCCCGACTAGCGGGGTTGAAAGAGACCCAGTACTTC. The chain uses TRBV2 and TRBJ2-5; 11 nucleotides match TRBD2. The CDR3 contains 19 residues. V gave up 1 base and J gave up 3 bases; unmatched junction bases: 13. Germline CDR1 and CDR2: SNHLY and FYNNEI.

This clonotype was seen many times. The chain uses TRBV5-1 and TRBJ1-1; unclear D gene. Germline CDR1 and CDR2: SGHRS and YFSETQ. V shed 3 bases and J shed 0 bases, with 6 bases lying between them. The CDR3 runs 13 residues. CDR3 protein: CASSSTVNTEAFF. The CDR3, as DNA: TGCGCCAGCAGCTCGACGGTGAACACTGAAGCTTTCTTT.

The chain uses TRBV28 and TRBJ1-2, with D unresolved. Germline CDR1 and CDR2: MDHEN and SYDVKM. This CDR3 contains 15 residues. V lost 2 bases to trimming and J lost 8 bases, with 18 bases between them. CDR3 region: CASSLIGVYIKGYTF. In nucleotides, the CDR3 is TGTGCCAGCAGTTTAATTGGTGTATATATCAAGGGCTACACCTTC.

This chain links TRBV7-2 with TRBJ2-1; 7 bases align to TRBD2. Germline values: CDR1 SGHTA, CDR2 FQGNSA. Trimming removed 3 bases from V and 4 bases from J; junction bases left unmatched: 6. The CDR3 has 15 amino acids. CDR3 in amino acids: CASSFMASGYNEQFF. CDR3 bases: TGTGCCAGCAGCTTCATGGCTAGCGGTTACAATGAGCAGTTCTTC.

On this clonotype: At one boundary the junction diverges from the germline segment, which might be a read error. The chain links TRBV6-1 to TRBJ2-5; the D gene could be TRBD1 or TRBD2 (7 bases each). This CDR3 region has 13 residues. The germline V gene has CDR1 MNHNS and CDR2 SASEGT. The CDR3 nucleotides read TGTACCAGCAGGGGGGGACTGGGGGAGACCCAGTACTTC. Translation gives CTSRGGLGETQYF.

The CDR3 DNA is TGTGCCAGCAGTAAATACCGGGCGCTTGAAGCTTTCTTT. This codes for CASSKYRALEAFF. The V call is TRBV12-3 or TRBV12-4, the J call TRBJ1-1; no clear D. V shed 5 bases and J shed 7 bases, with 14 bases lying between them. The CDR3 sequence is 13 residues long.

The sample holds a few counts of this clonotype. The chain recombines TRBV12-3 or TRBV12-4 with TRBJ1-1; D call uncertain. There are 13 residues in the CDR3. V was shortened by 1 base and J by 8 bases, with 11 bases between the two germline ends. The CDR3 here is CASSLDLGIEAFF. Here the CDR3 DNA reads TGTGCCAGCAGTTTAGATCTCGGGATCGAAGCTTTCTTT.

The chain couples TRBV10-3 to TRBJ1-6, with D hard to call. The germline V and J ends were trimmed by 0 bases and 6 bases, with 12 bases remaining between them. This CDR3 region has 16 residues. Germline values: CDR1 ENHRY, CDR2 SYGVKD. The CDR3 bases are TGTGCCATCAGTGAGTCGACTCAGAGGGTTAATTCACCCCTCCACTTT. Amino acids: CAISESTQRVNSPLHF.

The genes are TRBV20-1 and TRBJ2-5, with a possible D match to TRBD2 (6 bases). Germline V gene sequence: CDR1 DFQATT, CDR2 SNEGSKA (reference sequence). Trimming pared 5 bases from V and 4 bases from J, leaving 14 bases between. This CDR3 has 13 residues. Here the CDR3 DNA reads TGCAGTGCTGGGACTGTCCGAGGAGAGACCCAGTACTTC. Translation: CSAGTVRGETQYF.

This clonotype occurred a few times. This chain uses TRBV5-4 with TRBJ2-3, with TRBD2 matching over 8 bases. The CDR3 covers 15 residues. Germline V lookup: CDR1 SGHNT, CDR2 YYREEE (reference sequence). J was trimmed by 8 bases and V by 4 bases; bases with no gene match: 12. The CDR3 bases are TGTGCCAGCAGCGTTCGGACTAGCCCTGGGGGTACGCAGTATTTT. Amino acids: CASSVRTSPGGTQYF.